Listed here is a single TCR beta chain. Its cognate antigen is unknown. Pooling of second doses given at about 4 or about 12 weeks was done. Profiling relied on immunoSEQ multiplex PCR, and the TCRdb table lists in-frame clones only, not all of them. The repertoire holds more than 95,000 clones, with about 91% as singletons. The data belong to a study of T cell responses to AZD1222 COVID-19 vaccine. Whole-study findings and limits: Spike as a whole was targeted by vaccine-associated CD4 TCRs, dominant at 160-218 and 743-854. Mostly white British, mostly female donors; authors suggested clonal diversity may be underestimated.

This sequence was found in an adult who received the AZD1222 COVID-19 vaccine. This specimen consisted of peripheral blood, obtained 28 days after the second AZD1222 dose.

The DNA for the CDR3 is TGCGCCAGCAGCCAAGGGCAGGGGGAGTTGGAGACCCAGTACTTC. Translating gives CASSQGQGELETQYF. The genes are TRBV4-3 and TRBJ2-5, with TRBD1 identical over 7 bases. The J segment lost 5 bases and the V segment lost 1 base, leaving 7 bases of the junction unmatched. Germline CDR1 LGHNA, CDR2 YSLEER. CDR3 length: 15 residues.